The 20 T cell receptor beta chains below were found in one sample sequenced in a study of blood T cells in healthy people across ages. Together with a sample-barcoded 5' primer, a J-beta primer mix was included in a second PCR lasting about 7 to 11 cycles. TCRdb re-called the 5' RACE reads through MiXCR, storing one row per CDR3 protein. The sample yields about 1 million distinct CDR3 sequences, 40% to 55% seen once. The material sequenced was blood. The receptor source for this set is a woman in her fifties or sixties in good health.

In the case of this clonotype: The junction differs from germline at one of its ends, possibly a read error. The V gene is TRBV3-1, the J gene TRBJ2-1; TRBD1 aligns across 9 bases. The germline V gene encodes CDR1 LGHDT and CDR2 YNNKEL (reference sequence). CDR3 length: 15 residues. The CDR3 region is CARSQDLQGADEQFF. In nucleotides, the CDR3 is TGTGCCAGAAGCCAAGATCTACAGGGGGCCGATGAGCAGTTCTTC.

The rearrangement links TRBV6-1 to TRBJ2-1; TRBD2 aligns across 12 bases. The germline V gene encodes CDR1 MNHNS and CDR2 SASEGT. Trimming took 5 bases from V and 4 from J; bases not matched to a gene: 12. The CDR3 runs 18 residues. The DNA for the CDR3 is TGTGCCAGCAGTCTTCCTCGGACTAGCGGGACGACTTACAATGAGCAGTTCTTC. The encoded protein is CASSLPRTSGTTYNEQFF.

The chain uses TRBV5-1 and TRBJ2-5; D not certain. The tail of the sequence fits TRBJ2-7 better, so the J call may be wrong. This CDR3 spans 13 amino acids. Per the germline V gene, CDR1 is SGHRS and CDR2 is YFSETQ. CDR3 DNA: TGCGCCAGCAGCTTGGAGCTAAACGACGAGCAGTACTTC. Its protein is CASSLELNDEQYF.

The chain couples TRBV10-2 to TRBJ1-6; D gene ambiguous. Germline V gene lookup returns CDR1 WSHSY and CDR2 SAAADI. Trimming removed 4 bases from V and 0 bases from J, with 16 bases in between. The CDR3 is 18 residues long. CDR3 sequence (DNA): TGCGCCAGCAGTGTTACGTACTCCCCGAGCTCCTATAATTCACCCCTCCACTTT. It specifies CASSVTYSPSSYNSPLHF.

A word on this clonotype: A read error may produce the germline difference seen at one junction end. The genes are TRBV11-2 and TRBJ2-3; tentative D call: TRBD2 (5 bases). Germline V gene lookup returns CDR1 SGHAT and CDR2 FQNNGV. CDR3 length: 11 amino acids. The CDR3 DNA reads TGTGCCAGCAGCTGGGGAGATATGCAGTATTTT. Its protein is CASSWGDMQYF.

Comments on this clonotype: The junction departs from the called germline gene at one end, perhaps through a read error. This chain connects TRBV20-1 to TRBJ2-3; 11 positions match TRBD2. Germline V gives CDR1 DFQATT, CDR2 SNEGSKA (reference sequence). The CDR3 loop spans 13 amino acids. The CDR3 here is CSSRTSGSDTQYF. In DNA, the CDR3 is TGCAGTTCTAGAACTAGCGGGAGCGATACGCAGTATTTT.

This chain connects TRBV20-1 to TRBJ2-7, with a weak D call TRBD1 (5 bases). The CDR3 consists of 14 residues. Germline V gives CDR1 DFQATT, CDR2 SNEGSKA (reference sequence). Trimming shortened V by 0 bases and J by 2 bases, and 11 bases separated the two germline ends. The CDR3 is CSAREDTAPYEQYF. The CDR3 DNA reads TGCAGTGCTAGAGAGGACACAGCTCCCTACGAGCAGTACTTC.

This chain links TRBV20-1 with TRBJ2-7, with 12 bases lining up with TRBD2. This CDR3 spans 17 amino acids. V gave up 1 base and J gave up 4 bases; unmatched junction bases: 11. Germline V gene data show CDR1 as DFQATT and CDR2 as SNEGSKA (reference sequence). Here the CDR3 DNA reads TGCAGTGCTAGAGCCCCCCCCGGGACTAGCGGGTTTTACGAGCAGTACTTC. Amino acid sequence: CSARAPPGTSGFYEQYF.

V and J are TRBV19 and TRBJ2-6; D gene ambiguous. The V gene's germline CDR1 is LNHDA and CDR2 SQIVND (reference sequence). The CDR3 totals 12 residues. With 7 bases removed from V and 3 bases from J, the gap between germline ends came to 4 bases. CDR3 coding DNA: TGTGCCAGTAATGTTGGGGCCAACGTCCTGACTTTC. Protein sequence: CASNVGANVLTF.

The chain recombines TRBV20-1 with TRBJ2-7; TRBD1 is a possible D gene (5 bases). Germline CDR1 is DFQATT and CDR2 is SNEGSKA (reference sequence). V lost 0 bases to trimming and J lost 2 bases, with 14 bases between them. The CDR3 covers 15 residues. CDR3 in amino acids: CSARDHRGGPYEQYF. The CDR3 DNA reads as TGCAGTGCTAGAGATCATAGGGGTGGCCCCTACGAGCAGTACTTC.

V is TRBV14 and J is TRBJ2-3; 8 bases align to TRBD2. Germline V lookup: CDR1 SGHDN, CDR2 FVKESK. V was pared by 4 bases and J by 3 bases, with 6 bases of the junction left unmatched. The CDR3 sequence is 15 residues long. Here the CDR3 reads CASSRPGLGTDTQYF. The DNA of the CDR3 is TGTGCCAGCAGCCGACCGGGACTAGGGACAGATACGCAGTATTTT.

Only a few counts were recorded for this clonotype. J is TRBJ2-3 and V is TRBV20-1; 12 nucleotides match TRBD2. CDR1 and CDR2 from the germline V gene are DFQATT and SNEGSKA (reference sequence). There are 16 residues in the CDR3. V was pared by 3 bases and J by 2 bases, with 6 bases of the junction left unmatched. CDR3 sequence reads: CSASGGLAGLTDTQYF. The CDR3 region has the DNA TGCAGTGCTAGCGGTGGACTAGCGGGACTCACAGATACGCAGTATTTT.

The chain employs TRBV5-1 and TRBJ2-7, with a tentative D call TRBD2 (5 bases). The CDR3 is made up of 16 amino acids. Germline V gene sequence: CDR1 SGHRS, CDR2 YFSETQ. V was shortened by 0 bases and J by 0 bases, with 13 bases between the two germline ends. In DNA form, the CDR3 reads TGCGCCAGCAGCTTGGTAGTGAGAGGGAGCTCCTACGAGCAGTACTTC. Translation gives CASSLVVRGSSYEQYF.

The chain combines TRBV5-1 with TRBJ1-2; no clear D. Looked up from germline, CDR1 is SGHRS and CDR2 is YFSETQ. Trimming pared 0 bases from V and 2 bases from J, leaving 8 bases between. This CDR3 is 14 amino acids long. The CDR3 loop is CASSLAAGNYGYTF. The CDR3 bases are TGCGCCAGCAGCTTGGCTGCCGGGAACTATGGCTACACCTTC.

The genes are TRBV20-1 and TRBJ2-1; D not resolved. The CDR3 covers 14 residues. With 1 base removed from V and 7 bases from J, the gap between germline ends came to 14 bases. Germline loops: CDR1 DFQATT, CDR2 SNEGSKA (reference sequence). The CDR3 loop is CSARAGRRVNEQFF. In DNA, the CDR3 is TGCAGTGCTAGAGCCGGAAGAAGGGTAAATGAGCAGTTCTTC.

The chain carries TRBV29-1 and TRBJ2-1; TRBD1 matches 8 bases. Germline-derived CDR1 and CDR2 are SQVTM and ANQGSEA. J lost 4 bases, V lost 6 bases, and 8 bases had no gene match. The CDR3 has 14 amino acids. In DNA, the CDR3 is TGCAGCGTCGATGGGACAGGTATTTACAATGAGCAGTTCTTC. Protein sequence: CSVDGTGIYNEQFF.

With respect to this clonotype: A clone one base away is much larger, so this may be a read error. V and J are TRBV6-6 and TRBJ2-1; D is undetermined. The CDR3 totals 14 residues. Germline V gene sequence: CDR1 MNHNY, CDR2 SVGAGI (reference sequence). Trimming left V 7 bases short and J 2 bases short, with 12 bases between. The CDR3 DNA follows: TGTGCCAGCAACCCGCGCGGCCCCTACAATGAGCAGTTCTTC. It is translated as CASNPRGPYNEQFF.

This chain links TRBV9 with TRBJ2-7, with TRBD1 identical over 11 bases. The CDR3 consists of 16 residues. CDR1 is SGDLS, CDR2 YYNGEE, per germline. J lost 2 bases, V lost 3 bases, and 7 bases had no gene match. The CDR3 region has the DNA TGTGCCAGCAGCGGTCGGCCGGGACAGGGGGCCTACGAGCAGTACTTC. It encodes CASSGRPGQGAYEQYF.

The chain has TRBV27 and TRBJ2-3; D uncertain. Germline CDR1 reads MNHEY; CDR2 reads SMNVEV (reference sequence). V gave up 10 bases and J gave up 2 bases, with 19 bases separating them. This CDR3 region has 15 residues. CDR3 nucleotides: TGTGCCACGTCCCGACTCTTGACCGTCACAGATACGCAGTATTTT. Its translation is CATSRLLTVTDTQYF.

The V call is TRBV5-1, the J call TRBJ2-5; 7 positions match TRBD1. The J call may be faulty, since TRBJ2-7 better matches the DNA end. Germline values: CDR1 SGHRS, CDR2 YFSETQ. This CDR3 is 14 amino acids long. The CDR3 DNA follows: TGCGCCAGCAGCTTGGAGGGGGCCGTCTACGAGCAGTACTTC. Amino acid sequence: CASSLEGAVYEQYF.